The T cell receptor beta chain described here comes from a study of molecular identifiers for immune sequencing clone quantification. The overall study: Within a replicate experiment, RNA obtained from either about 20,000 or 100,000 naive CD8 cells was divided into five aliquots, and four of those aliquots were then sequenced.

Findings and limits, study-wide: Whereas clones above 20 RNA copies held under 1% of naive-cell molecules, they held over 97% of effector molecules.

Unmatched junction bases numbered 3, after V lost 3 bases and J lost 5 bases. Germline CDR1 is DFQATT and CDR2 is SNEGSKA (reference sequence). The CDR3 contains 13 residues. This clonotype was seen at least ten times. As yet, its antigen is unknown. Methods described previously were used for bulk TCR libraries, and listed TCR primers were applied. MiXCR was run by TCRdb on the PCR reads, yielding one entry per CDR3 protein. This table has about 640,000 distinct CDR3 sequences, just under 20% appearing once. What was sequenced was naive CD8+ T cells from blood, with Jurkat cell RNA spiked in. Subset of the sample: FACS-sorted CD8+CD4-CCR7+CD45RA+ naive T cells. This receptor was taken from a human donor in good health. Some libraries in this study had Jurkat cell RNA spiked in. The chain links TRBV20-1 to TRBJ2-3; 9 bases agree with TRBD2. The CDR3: CSARREGRDTQYF. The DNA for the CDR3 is TGCAGTGCTAGGCGGGAGGGAAGAGATACGCAGTATTTT.